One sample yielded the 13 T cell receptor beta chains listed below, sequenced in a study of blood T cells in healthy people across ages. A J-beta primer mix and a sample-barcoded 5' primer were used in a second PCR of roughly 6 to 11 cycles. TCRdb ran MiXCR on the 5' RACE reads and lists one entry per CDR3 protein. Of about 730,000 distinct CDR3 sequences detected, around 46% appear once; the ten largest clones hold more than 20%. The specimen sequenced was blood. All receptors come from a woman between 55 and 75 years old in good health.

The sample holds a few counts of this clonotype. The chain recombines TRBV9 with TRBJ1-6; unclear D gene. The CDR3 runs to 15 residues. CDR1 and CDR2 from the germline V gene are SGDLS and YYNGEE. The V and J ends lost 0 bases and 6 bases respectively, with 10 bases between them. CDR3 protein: CASSVEAHTNSPLHF. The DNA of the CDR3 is TGTGCCAGCAGCGTAGAAGCACACACTAATTCACCCCTCCACTTT.

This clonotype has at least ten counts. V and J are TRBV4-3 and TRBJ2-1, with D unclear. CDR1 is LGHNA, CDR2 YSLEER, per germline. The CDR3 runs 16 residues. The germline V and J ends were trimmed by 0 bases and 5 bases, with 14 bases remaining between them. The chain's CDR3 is CASSQDVLRLDNEQFF. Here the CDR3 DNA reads TGCGCCAGCAGCCAAGATGTCTTGAGGCTAGACAATGAGCAGTTCTTC.

CDR3 DNA: TGTGCCAGCAGCTTAGGATACTGGGACAGCAGGACTAGCGGGAGGGCCGATGAGCAGTTCTTC. The encoded protein is CASSLGYWDSRTSGRADEQFF. The chain has TRBV11-1 and TRBJ2-1, with 15 bases fitting TRBD2. V lost 1 base to trimming and J lost 8 bases; unmatched junction nucleotides: 18. CDR1 SGHAT and CDR2 FQDESV come from the germline V gene (reference sequence). The CDR3 has 21 residues.

The CDR3 protein is CASSDRLAVGETQYF. The CDR3 DNA is TGTGCCAGCAGCGACCGACTAGCGGTAGGCGAGACCCAGTACTTC. The chain combines TRBV7-2 with TRBJ2-5, with TRBD2 matching over 9 bases. The ends lost 5 bases at V and 5 bases at J; junction bases unmatched: 9. The V gene's germline CDR1 is SGHTA and CDR2 FQGNSA. The CDR3 runs to 15 residues.

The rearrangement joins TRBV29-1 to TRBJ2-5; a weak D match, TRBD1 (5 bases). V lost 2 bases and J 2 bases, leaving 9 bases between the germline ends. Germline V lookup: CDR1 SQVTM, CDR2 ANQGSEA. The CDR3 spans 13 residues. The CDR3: CSVEKAGQETQYF. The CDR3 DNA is TGCAGCGTTGAAAAGGCAGGGCAAGAGACCCAGTACTTC.

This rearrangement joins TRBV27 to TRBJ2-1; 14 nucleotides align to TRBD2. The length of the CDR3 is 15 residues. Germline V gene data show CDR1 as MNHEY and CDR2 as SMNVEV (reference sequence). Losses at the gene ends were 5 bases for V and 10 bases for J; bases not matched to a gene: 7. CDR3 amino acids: CASSAGLAGVGEQFF. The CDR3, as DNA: TGTGCCAGCAGTGCGGGACTAGCGGGAGTGGGGGAGCAGTTCTTC.

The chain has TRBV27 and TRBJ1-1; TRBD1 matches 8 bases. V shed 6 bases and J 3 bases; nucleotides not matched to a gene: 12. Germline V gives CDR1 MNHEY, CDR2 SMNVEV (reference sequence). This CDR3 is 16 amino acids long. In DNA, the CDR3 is TGTGCCAGCAGCCGAAGGACAGGGTTAACGGACACTGAAGCTTTCTTT. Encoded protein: CASSRRTGLTDTEAFF.

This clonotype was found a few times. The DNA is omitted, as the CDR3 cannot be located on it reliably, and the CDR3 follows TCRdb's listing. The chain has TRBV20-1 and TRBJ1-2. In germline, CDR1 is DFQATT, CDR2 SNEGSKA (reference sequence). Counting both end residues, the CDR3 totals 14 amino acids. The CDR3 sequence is CSAHTASSGYGCTF.

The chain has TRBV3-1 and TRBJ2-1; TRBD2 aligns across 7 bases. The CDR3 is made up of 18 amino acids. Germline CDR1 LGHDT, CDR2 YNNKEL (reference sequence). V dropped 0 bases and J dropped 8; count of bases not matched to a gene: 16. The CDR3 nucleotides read TGTGCCAGCAGCCAAGATGTTTGGGACGGGGGGTTTAGGTATGAGCAGTTCTTC. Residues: CASSQDVWDGGFRYEQFF.

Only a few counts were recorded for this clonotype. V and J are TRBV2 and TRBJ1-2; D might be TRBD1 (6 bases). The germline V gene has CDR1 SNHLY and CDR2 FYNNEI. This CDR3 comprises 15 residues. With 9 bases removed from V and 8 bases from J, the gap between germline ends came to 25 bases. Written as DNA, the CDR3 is TGTGCCAGAACGGACGGCGGGGGGCGATCCCGGGGCTACACCTTC. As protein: CARTDGGGRSRGYTF.

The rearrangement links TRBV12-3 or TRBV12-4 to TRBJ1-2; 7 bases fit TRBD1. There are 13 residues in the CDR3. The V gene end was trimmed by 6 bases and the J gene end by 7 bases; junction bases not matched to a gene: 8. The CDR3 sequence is CASRRGGVGGYTF. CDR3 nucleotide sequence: TGTGCCAGCAGACGAGGGGGCGTGGGTGGCTACACCTTC.

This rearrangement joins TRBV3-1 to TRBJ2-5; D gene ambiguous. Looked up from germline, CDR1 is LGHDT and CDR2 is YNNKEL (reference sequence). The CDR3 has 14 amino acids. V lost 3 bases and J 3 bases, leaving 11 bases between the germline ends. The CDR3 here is CASSQKDWEETQYF. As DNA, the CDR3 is TGTGCCAGCAGCCAGAAAGACTGGGAAGAGACCCAGTACTTC.

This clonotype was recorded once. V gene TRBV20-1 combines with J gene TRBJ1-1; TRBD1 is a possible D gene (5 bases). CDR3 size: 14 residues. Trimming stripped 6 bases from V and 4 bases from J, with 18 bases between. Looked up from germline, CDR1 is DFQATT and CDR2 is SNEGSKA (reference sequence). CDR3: CSADRQSLGTEAFF. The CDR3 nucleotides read TGCAGTGCCGACAGACAGTCCCTGGGCACTGAAGCTTTCTTT.